This is a list of T cell receptor beta chains from one sample in a study of blood T cell repertoires in COVID-19. Assay: immunoSEQ multiplex PCR; the TCRdb copy retains only in-frame clones and omits some. The table shows about 80,000 clones, with about 90% occurring only once. The material sequenced was peripheral blood. These receptor sequences come from a woman older than 75 with active or convalescent COVID-19. CDR3s include the opening cysteine and the closing phenylalanine or tryptophan. Fields, in order: clone size, V gene, J gene, D gene, CDR3 protein, CDR3 DNA. A D gene is named only where the DNA matches it firmly. The listing skips clone size in some rows; elsewhere it reads once, few, many or a size class.

>.|TRBV7-8|TRBJ1-1|TRBD1
CASSLIGTGWSNTEAFF
TGTGCCAGCAGCTTAATTGGGACAGGGTGGTCGAACACTGAAGCTTTCTTT
>few|TRBV6-2/TRBV6-3|TRBJ2-1|TRBD2
CASSYPTWGGYNEQFF
TGTGCCAGCAGTTACCCGACTTGGGGGGGATACAATGAGCAGTTCTTC
>once|TRBV10-1|TRBJ2-7|TRBD2
CASSESVTSGYEQYF
TGCGCCAGCAGTGAGTCTGTGACTAGCGGCTACGAGCAGTACTTC
>.|TRBV18|TRBJ1-5|.
CASSRGQHSNQPQHF
TGTGCCAGCTCACGTGGGCAGCATAGCAATCAGCCCCAGCATTTT
>.|TRBV7-9|TRBJ2-1|TRBD2
CASSLENQSGRSYNEQFF
TGTGCCAGCAGCCTAGAAAACCAGAGCGGGAGGTCCTACAATGAGCAGTTCTTC
>.|TRBV7-9|TRBJ2-3|TRBD2
CASSPGTSGTDTQYF
TGTGCCAGCAGCCCCGGGACTAGCGGCACAGATACGCAGTATTTT
>.|TRBV19|TRBJ1-2|.
CASTFRGGDYGYTF
TGTGCCAGTACCTTCCGGGGAGGGGACTATGGCTACACCTTC
>.|TRBV7-8|TRBJ2-2|TRBD1
CASSLVGTDVGELFF
TGTGCCAGCAGCTTAGTCGGGACAGATGTCGGGGAGCTGTTTTTT
>.|TRBV28|TRBJ1-2|TRBD1
CASSLGQLYGYTF
TGTGCCAGCAGTTTGGGACAGCTCTATGGCTACACCTTC
>.|TRBV19|TRBJ1-2|.
CASSIDRREGGYTF
TGTGCCAGTAGTATAGACCGGAGGGAAGGAGGCTACACCTTC
>.|TRBV19|TRBJ2-1|TRBD2
CAISTGTKNNEQFF
TGTGCCATCTCTACCGGGACTAAAAACAATGAGCAGTTCTTC
>.|TRBV27|TRBJ2-2|TRBD1
CASSLNGQGVGTGELFF
TGTGCCAGCAGTTTAAATGGACAGGGGGTAGGCACCGGGGAGCTGTTTTTT
>.|TRBV5-6|TRBJ2-5|.
CASSSRGQETQYF
TGTGCCAGCAGCTCCAGGGGACAAGAGACCCAGTACTTC
>.|TRBV28|TRBJ2-1|TRBD2
CASSYPGLAGFF
TGTGCCAGCAGTTATCCGGGACTAGCTGGGTTCTTC
>.|TRBV12-3/TRBV12-4|TRBJ1-3|.
CASSPFVGNTIYF
TGTGCCAGCAGTCCGTTTGTCGGAAACACCATATATTTT
>.|TRBV5-6|TRBJ2-7|.
CASSKEDEQYF
TGTGCCAGCAGCAAAGAGGACGAGCAGTACTTC
>few|TRBV5-4|TRBJ2-7|TRBD2
CASSLGLAGSYEQYF
TGTGCCAGCAGCTTGGGACTAGCGGGCTCGTACGAGCAGTACTTC
>.|TRBV10-1|TRBJ2-5|.
CASKRTEETQYF
TGCGCCAGCAAGAGGACAGAAGAGACCCAGTACTTC
>.|TRBV19|TRBJ2-1|TRBD2
CASFSGSGYNEQFF
TGTGCCAGTTTTAGCGGGAGTGGTTACAATGAGCAGTTCTTC
>.|TRBV7-9|TRBJ2-7|TRBD1
CASSSQGALGEQYF
TGTGCCAGCAGCTCACAGGGGGCGCTTGGCGAGCAGTACTTC
>.|TRBV15|TRBJ2-1|.
CATSRVRGAGSNEQFF
TGTGCCACCAGCAGAGTCCGAGGGGCGGGGAGCAATGAGCAGTTCTTC
>.|TRBV10-3|TRBJ1-3|.
CAIRDGPGNTIYF
TGTGCCATCAGGGACGGTCCGGGGAACACCATATATTTT
>.|TRBV5-4|TRBJ1-2|TRBD1
CASSTQGARDGYTF
TGTGCCAGCAGCACACAGGGGGCGCGAGATGGCTACACCTTC
>.|TRBV29-1|TRBJ1-1|TRBD1
CSVEEGGAGTEAFF
TGCAGCGTTGAAGAAGGGGGCGCAGGCACTGAAGCTTTCTTT
>.|TRBV3-1/TRBV3-2|TRBJ1-5|.
CASSRGDNQPQHF
TGTGCCAGCAGCAGAGGAGACAATCAGCCCCAGCATTTT